These 27 T cell receptor beta chains were all obtained from the same sample, sequenced in a study of T-cell reconstitution after alpha-beta-depleted transplantation in children (dated by TCRdb to about 2016). This specimen's treatment or condition label, per the study, means: allogeneic hematopoietic cell transplantation with graft depleted of TCRalphabeta T cells and CD19 B cells. The library was generated by PCR. The sequencer listed for this sample is Illumina HiSeq 2500. To normalize quantification of the TCRbeta repertoire, the TCR libraries were built with molecular barcoding that relied on unique molecular identifiers. Through fastp at Q25 and MiXCR, TCRdb rebuilt clones from the public reads, retaining in-frame beta chains. When rows share a CDR3 protein, they turn into one entry using the most common DNA and genes. The table for this sample lists 700,000 to 950,000 distinct CDR3 sequences; 15% to 20% of them were counted only once. Roughly 4.8% of the sample is in the top ten clones.

The source was PBMCs, mostly from graft donor cells, collected 360 days after TCRalphabeta/CD19-depleted stem cell transplant. The receptors come from a male patient under 18 who had a stem cell transplant for acute lymphoblastic leukemia, so the T cells may come from the graft donor.

The rearrangement uses TRBV12-3 or TRBV12-4 and TRBJ2-3; TRBD1 aligns across 8 bases. The CDR3 runs 15 residues. The V gene end was trimmed by 3 bases and the J gene end by 6 bases; junction bases not matched to a gene: 8. The CDR3 DNA sequence: TGTGCCAGCAGTTTTAAGACAGGGGTAGGGGATACGCAGTATTTT. Translating it yields CASSFKTGVGDTQYF.

The chain joins TRBV24-1 to TRBJ2-5; 8 nucleotides line up with TRBD2. Germline V CDR1 and CDR2: KGHDR, SFDVKD. This CDR3 comprises 15 residues. The junction had 4 bases not matched to a gene; V was cut back by 5 bases and J by 0 bases. CDR3 nucleotide sequence: TGTGCCACCAGTGCCGTAGCGGGATACCAAGAGACCCAGTACTTC. Translating gives CATSAVAGYQETQYF.

The chain recombines TRBV5-1 with TRBJ2-7; D is ambiguous. Trimming took off 3 bases at V and 4 bases at J, with 17 bases between the two ends. Germline CDR1 and CDR2: SGHRS and YFSETQ. The CDR3 runs to 15 residues. This CDR3 reads CASSSTDGFEYEQYF. The DNA for the CDR3 is TGCGCCAGCAGCTCGACGGACGGTTTCGAGTACGAGCAGTACTTC.

This chain links TRBV12-3 or TRBV12-4 with TRBJ2-5; D not resolved. This CDR3 contains 14 residues. V lost 2 bases to trimming and J lost 2 bases, with 9 bases between them. The CDR3, as DNA: TGTGCCAGCAGTTTAAAGGTGGGGCAAGAGACCCAGTACTTC. This translates into CASSLKVGQETQYF.

J is TRBJ1-3 and V is TRBV11-2, with D unresolved. Germline V CDR1 and CDR2: SGHAT, FQNNGV. With 5 bases removed from V and 0 bases from J, the gap between germline ends came to 8 bases. The CDR3 is made up of 14 amino acids. The CDR3 DNA sequence: TGTGCCAGCAGCGGCCGGGACTCTGGAAACACCATATATTTT. As protein: CASSGRDSGNTIYF.

This chain joins TRBV5-1 and TRBJ2-3, with TRBD2 matching 11 bases. The J segment lost 6 bases and the V segment lost 6 bases, leaving 6 bases of the junction unmatched. The CDR3 length is 14 residues. Germline V lookup: CDR1 SGHRS, CDR2 YFSETQ. CDR3 bases: TGCGCCAGCACCATACTAGCGGGGGCGGATACGCAGTATTTT. Translation: CASTILAGADTQYF.

This chain joins TRBV7-9 and TRBJ2-7; D ambiguous. Per germline, CDR1 SEHNR and CDR2 FQNEAQ (reference sequence). CDR3 length: 15 residues. Trimming took 4 bases from V and 2 from J, leaving 15 bases between them. The CDR3: CASSSPPELTYEQYF. The CDR3 nucleotides read TGTGCCAGCAGCTCCCCTCCCGAACTGACCTACGAGCAGTACTTC. The complete variable domain, with remaining parts taken from reference TRBV7-9 and TRBJ2-7, reads DTGVSQNPRHKITKRGQNVTFRCDPISEHNRLYWYRQTLGQGPEFLTYFQNEAQLEKSRLLSDRFSAERPKGSFSTLEIQRTEQGDSAMYLCASSSPPELTYEQYFGPGTRLTVT.

This chain joins TRBV4-1 and TRBJ2-7, with TRBD2 matching over 11 bases. The J segment lost 4 bases and the V segment lost 0 bases, leaving 8 bases of the junction unmatched. Germline V gene lookup returns CDR1 MGHRA and CDR2 YSYEKL. The CDR3 consists of 17 residues. The CDR3 DNA is TGCGCCAGCAGCCAAGAGCGAAGGACTAGCGGGCGGTACGAGCAGTACTTC. As protein: CASSQERRTSGRYEQYF.

The chain carries TRBV2 and TRBJ2-1; TRBD2 matches 13 bases. There are 19 residues in the CDR3. Trimming took 10 bases from V and 1 from J; bases not matched to a gene: 16. Germline CDR1 reads SNHLY; CDR2 reads FYNNEI. The CDR3 DNA reads TGTGCCACCCGTCCCCCAAGGACTAGCGGGAGAAGGTCCTACAATGAGCAGTTCTTC. This translates into CATRPPRTSGRRSYNEQFF.

This clonotype was counted once. The chain is built from TRBV4-1 and TRBJ2-2; D is possibly TRBD1 or TRBD2 (5 bases each). Trimming removed 7 bases at V and 0 bases at J, with 12 bases between. The CDR3 spans 15 residues. Germline lookup yields CDR1 MGHRA and CDR2 YSYEKL. Here the CDR3 reads CASKLGPANTGELFF. DNA of the CDR3: TGCGCCAGCAAGCTGGGACCGGCGAACACCGGGGAGCTGTTTTTT.

The V call is TRBV15, the J call TRBJ1-6, with D uncertain. V was cut by 0 bases and J by 7 bases, with 16 bases left in between. The CDR3 contains 17 residues. Per germline, CDR1 LNHNV and CDR2 YYDKDF (reference sequence). This chain's CDR3 is CATSREGSRSPNSPLHF. In DNA form, the CDR3 reads TGTGCCACCAGCAGAGAGGGCAGCCGTAGCCCGAATTCACCCCTCCACTTT.

This clonotype was seen more than once but under ten times. The rearrangement joins TRBV5-1 to TRBJ2-1; 9 bases line up with TRBD1. After removal of 2 bases from V and 0 bases from J, the junction contained 3 bases not matched to a gene. The germline gives CDR1 SGHRS, CDR2 YFSETQ. This CDR3 is built from 16 residues. The CDR3 bases are TGCGCCAGCAGCTTAACGGGACAGGGCTCCTACAATGAGCAGTTCTTC. Amino acid sequence: CASSLTGQGSYNEQFF.

This chain connects TRBV5-1 to TRBJ2-7, with D possibly being TRBD2 (5 bases). The V end lost 5 bases, the J end lost 5 bases, and 11 bases lay between the germline ends. The germline gives CDR1 SGHRS, CDR2 YFSETQ. The CDR3 consists of 12 residues. CDR3 in amino acids: CASRLFGDEQYF. CDR3 DNA sequence: TGCGCCAGCAGGCTGTTCGGGGACGAGCAGTACTTC.

This clonotype was counted between two and nine times. The chain has TRBV29-1 and TRBJ1-1, with D perhaps TRBD1 (5 bases). The CDR3 contains 13 residues. V shed 6 bases and J shed 2 bases, with 13 bases lying between them. Germline CDR1 is SQVTM and CDR2 is ANQGSEA. CDR3 sequence: CSVGGRVNTEAFF. The CDR3 DNA follows: TGCAGCGTGGGGGGACGTGTAAACACTGAAGCTTTCTTT.

This sequence joins TRBV5-1 and TRBJ2-3, with 7 bases lining up with TRBD2. Trimming took 4 bases from V and 4 from J; bases not matched to a gene: 6. CDR1 is SGHRS and CDR2 is YFSETQ in the germline V gene. This CDR3 region has 14 residues. The CDR3 nucleotides read TGCGCCAGCAGCACCCCGGGAGGCGCAGATACGCAGTATTTT. Its protein product is CASSTPGGADTQYF.

V is TRBV5-1 and J is TRBJ1-4, with TRBD1 matching 10 bases. Germline CDR1 is SGHRS and CDR2 is YFSETQ. J gave up 5 bases and V 4 bases, and 5 bases lay outside the gene matches. The CDR3 contains 15 residues. As DNA, the CDR3 is TGCGCCAGCAGCGGACCGGGACAGGGGAATGAAAAACTGTTTTTT. Translating it yields CASSGPGQGNEKLFF. The full variable domain, its missing parts supplied by reference TRBV5-1 and TRBJ1-4, is KAGVTQTPRYLIKTRGQQVTLSCSPISGHRSVSWYQQTPGQGLQFLFEYFSETQRNKGNFPGRFSGRQFSNSRSEMNVSTLELGDSALYLCASSGPGQGNEKLFFGSGTQLSVL.

The chain has TRBV4-1 and TRBJ2-7; 15 bases map to TRBD2. Germline V gene lookup returns CDR1 MGHRA and CDR2 YSYEKL. This CDR3 comprises 16 residues. With V trimmed by 4 bases and J by 7 bases, 8 bases remained unmatched. For the CDR3, the DNA is TGCGCCAGCAGCCCCGGACTAGCGGGAGGGACGGGTGAGCAGTACTTC. Protein: CASSPGLAGGTGEQYF.

A few counts support this clonotype. The J gene is TRBJ2-1, the V gene TRBV7-6; possibly TRBD2 for D (5 bases). In germline, CDR1 is SGHVS, CDR2 FNYEAQ. The CDR3 is made up of 15 amino acids. V was clipped by 8 bases and J by 3 bases, with 17 bases between them. CDR3 sequence (DNA): TGTGCCAGCTCATTAGGGAGCTCTGTCTACAATGAGCAGTTCTTC. This translates into CASSLGSSVYNEQFF. Together with reference TRBV7-6 and TRBJ2-1, the CDR3 gives the full variable domain: GAGVSQSPRYKVTKRGQDVALRCDPISGHVSLYWYRQALGQGPEFLTYFNYEAQQDKSGLPNDRFSAERPEGSISTLTIQRTEQRDSAMYRCASSLGSSVYNEQFFGPGTRLTVL.

This clonotype was counted only a few times. The genes are TRBV29-1 and TRBJ1-4; 7 bases are shared with TRBD1. This CDR3 has 13 residues. V dropped 7 bases and J dropped 10; count of bases not matched to a gene: 12. Looked up from germline, CDR1 is SQVTM and CDR2 is ANQGSEA. The CDR3 spells CSATAGGSGKLFF. The CDR3, as DNA: TGCAGCGCCACGGCAGGGGGAAGCGGAAAACTGTTTTTT.

The chain couples TRBV5-1 to TRBJ2-3; D may be TRBD2 (6 bases). CDR1 is SGHRS and CDR2 is YFSETQ in the germline V gene. CDR3 length: 15 amino acids. V was pared by 4 bases and J by 3 bases, with 15 bases between. CDR3 in DNA: TGCGCCAGCAGCCTCAAGATGGGGAGGACAGATACGCAGTATTTT. This codes for CASSLKMGRTDTQYF.

This clonotype came up a few times. The chain is built from TRBV7-9 and TRBJ2-7; possibly TRBD1 or TRBD2 for D (6 bases each). This CDR3 is built from 13 residues. V was clipped by 6 bases and J by 5 bases, with 14 bases between them. The germline V gene encodes CDR1 SEHNR and CDR2 FQNEAQ (reference sequence). CDR3 region: CASREGGWDEQYF. The CDR3 bases are TGTGCCAGCAGAGAAGGGGGGTGGGACGAGCAGTACTTC.

This clonotype was observed at least ten times. CDR3 in DNA: TGCAGTGCTAGGGGACAGCTGAACACCGGGGAGCTGTTTTTT. Amino acid sequence: CSARGQLNTGELFF. The rearrangement links TRBV20-1 to TRBJ2-2, with TRBD1 matching 7 bases. Trimming took 3 bases from V and 1 from J; bases not matched to a gene: 2. Per germline, CDR1 DFQATT and CDR2 SNEGSKA (reference sequence). The CDR3 is 14 amino acids.

This chain connects TRBV7-3 to TRBJ1-6; 7 bases align to TRBD1. The germline V gene has CDR1 SGHTA and CDR2 FQGTGA. The V segment lost 5 bases and the J segment 10 bases; nucleotides outside the gene matches: 5. This CDR3 spans 13 amino acids. The CDR3 sequence is CASSPGGWSPLHF. CDR3 DNA sequence: TGTGCCAGCAGCCCAGGGGGGTGGTCACCCCTCCACTTT.

This clonotype was picked up a small number of times. V gene TRBV5-1 combines with J gene TRBJ2-1, with unresolved D. Germline values: CDR1 SGHRS, CDR2 YFSETQ. This CDR3 region has 14 residues. Trimming removed 0 bases at V and 5 bases at J, with 9 bases between. CDR3 DNA sequence: TGCGCCAGCAGCTTGGTACGGTTCCACAATGAGCAGTTCTTC. Its translation: CASSLVRFHNEQFF.

This chain connects TRBV18 to TRBJ2-2; D unclear. V lost 2 bases and J lost 4, with 11 bases in between. This CDR3 is built from 15 residues. Looked up from germline, CDR1 is KGHSH and CDR2 is LQKENI. The CDR3 DNA reads TGTGCCAGCTCACCAACGACGGCCCTCACCGGGGAGCTGTTTTTT. Its protein product is CASSPTTALTGELFF.

V gene TRBV15 combines with J gene TRBJ1-1, with D uncertain. Germline V gene sequence: CDR1 LNHNV, CDR2 YYDKDF (reference sequence). The V and J ends lost 0 bases and 2 bases respectively, with 7 bases between them. CDR3 length: 14 amino acids. The CDR3 DNA sequence: TGTGCCACCAGCAGAGATCCGGACAACACTGAAGCTTTCTTT. This codes for CATSRDPDNTEAFF.

This clonotype was detected a few times. This chain joins TRBV5-1 and TRBJ2-1; no reliable D call. The CDR3 has 14 amino acids. V was shortened by 6 bases and J by 1 base, with 11 bases between the two germline ends. From germline, CDR1 is SGHRS and CDR2 YFSETQ. CDR3 DNA sequence: TGCGCCAGCACTGGCGCCCTATCCTACAATGAGCAGTTCTTC. Its translation: CASTGALSYNEQFF.